The next 30 T cell receptor beta chains were all read from a single sample in a study of shared clonotypes between healthy human individuals (dated by TCRdb to the early 2020s). The library relied on the immunoSEQ multiplex PCR assay. Not all clones reach the TCRdb copy of this immuneACCESS table, which keeps in-frame sequences only. Checked studies attribute under half of the gap to unresolved V genes and leave the rest unexplained. In this sample the table shows some 2,500,000 clones, less than 95% of which occur a single time. 0.37% of the sample is held by the ten biggest clonotypes. Sequences were obtained from naive CD4+ T cells from PBMCs. What this sample's cell subset or site label stands for: CD45RA+ positively selected. The receptors derive from a man aged 18-30 years in good health. Some clones in this sample may be carry-over from other donors' samples.

The rearrangement joins TRBV28 to TRBJ2-1; unclear D gene. The V end lost 9 bases, the J end lost 0 bases, and 15 bases lay between the germline ends. Germline loops: CDR1 MDHEN, CDR2 SYDVKM. The CDR3 contains 15 residues. CDR3 in amino acids: CASTGRGSSYNEQFF. Written as DNA, the CDR3 is TGTGCCAGTACTGGACGCGGAAGCTCCTACAATGAGCAGTTCTTC.

The CDR3: CASSYDLYNSPLHF. CDR3 bases: TGTGCCAGCAGTTACGACCTATATAATTCACCCCTCCACTTT. The chain is built from TRBV6-6 and TRBJ1-6; no definite D call. The CDR3 has 14 residues. With 2 bases removed from V and 4 bases from J, the gap between germline ends came to 6 bases. Germline lookup yields CDR1 MNHNY and CDR2 SVGAGI (reference sequence).

The chain recombines TRBV5-1 with TRBJ1-1; tentatively, D is TRBD1 (5 bases). The CDR3 is 14 residues long. V gave up 4 bases and J gave up 1 base, with 11 bases separating them. Germline V lookup: CDR1 SGHRS, CDR2 YFSETQ. The CDR3 sequence: CASSGGRRNTEAFF. The CDR3 nucleotides read TGCGCCAGCAGCGGGGGTCGTAGGAACACTGAAGCTTTCTTT.

J is TRBJ1-2 and V is TRBV19; 9 bases line up with TRBD1. CDR3 length: 15 amino acids. Germline trimming cut 6 bases from V and 4 bases from J; bases unmatched to any gene: 9. CDR1 and CDR2 (germline): LNHDA, SQIVND (reference sequence). The CDR3 bases are TGTGCCAGTAGGAGTTCGAACAGGGGGCTCTATGGCTACACCTTC. This codes for CASRSSNRGLYGYTF.

The table lists this clone with a few counts. For the CDR3, the DNA is TGTGCCAGCAGTCCATATACAGGGATAGGCAATCAGCCCCAGCATTTT. This gives the protein CASSPYTGIGNQPQHF. The chain combines TRBV28 with TRBJ1-5; TRBD1 is a possible D gene (6 bases). Trimming stripped 5 bases from V and 2 bases from J, with 16 bases between. The CDR3 length is 16 residues. Germline values: CDR1 MDHEN, CDR2 SYDVKM. The full variable domain, completed using reference TRBV28 and TRBJ1-5, is DVKVTQSSRYLVKRTGEKVFLECVQDMDHENMFWYRQDPGLGLRLIYFSYDVKMKEKGDIPEGYSVSREKKERFSLILESASTNQTSMYLCASSPYTGIGNQPQHFGDGTRLSIL.

This clone showed up just a few times. The J gene is TRBJ2-7, the V gene TRBV2; D not resolved. Per germline, CDR1 SNHLY and CDR2 FYNNEI. The CDR3 contains 11 residues. The V end was cut by 2 bases, the J end by 8 bases, with 7 bases between. CDR3 in amino acids: CASSESGKQYF. The CDR3 bases are TGTGCCAGCAGTGAATCTGGAAAGCAGTACTTC. Looking up the rest from reference TRBV2 and TRBJ2-7 gives the full variable domain: EPEVTQTPSHQVTQMGQEVILRCVPISNHLYFYWYRQILGQKVEFLVSFYNNEISEKSEIFDDQFSVERPDGSNFTLKIRSTKLEDSAMYFCASSESGKQYFGPGTRLTVT.

This chain uses TRBV2 with TRBJ1-2, with D perhaps TRBD1 (5 bases). Germline lookup yields CDR1 SNHLY and CDR2 FYNNEI. V was clipped by 8 bases and J by 8 bases, with 27 bases between them. The CDR3 extends over 16 amino acids. The CDR3 DNA reads TGTGCCAGCCGTTTTGGGACGGTGACCAGAGATCGAGGCTACACCTTC. Its protein is CASRFGTVTRDRGYTF.

This chain links TRBV7-9 with TRBJ1-1; TRBD1 aligns across 9 bases. The CDR3 contains 15 residues. Trimming removed 5 bases from V and 6 bases from J; junction bases left unmatched: 10. The germline gives CDR1 SEHNR, CDR2 FQNEAQ (reference sequence). The CDR3 spells CASSPRDREEPEAFF. CDR3 in DNA: TGTGCCAGCAGCCCCCGGGACAGGGAAGAACCTGAAGCTTTCTTT.

The chain couples TRBV10-3 to TRBJ2-3; D ambiguous. Germline lookup yields CDR1 ENHRY and CDR2 SYGVKD. The CDR3 runs to 12 residues. Deletions cut 6 bases from V and 7 bases from J, with 11 bases between. CDR3 region: CAISEEIYTQYF. The CDR3 bases are TGTGCCATCAGCGAGGAGATTTATACGCAGTATTTT.

The CDR3 DNA reads as TGTGCCAGCAGGGAAGATCCGGGACCCGGATTCGGCTACACCTTC. It translates to CASREDPGPGFGYTF. V and J are TRBV9 and TRBJ1-2; possibly TRBD1 for D (5 bases). Germline assignment: CDR1 SGDLS and CDR2 YYNGEE. The germline V and J ends were trimmed by 5 bases and 8 bases, with 22 bases remaining between them. CDR3 length equals 15 residues.

The gene calls are TRBV28 and TRBJ1-3; D is undetermined. The V and J ends lost 8 bases and 0 bases respectively, with 11 bases between them. Germline V lookup: CDR1 MDHEN, CDR2 SYDVKM. The CDR3 runs to 14 residues. CDR3 coding DNA: TGTGCCAGCGGAAGAAGCGCCTCTGGAAACACCATATATTTT. Amino acid sequence: CASGRSASGNTIYF.

CDR3 amino acids: CASSLIFAGLGGDTQYF. CDR3 DNA sequence: TGTGCCAGCAGCCTAATATTCGCAGGTCTCGGGGGAGATACGCAGTATTTT. The genes are TRBV11-2 and TRBJ2-3; a possible D gene is TRBD2 (6 bases). This CDR3 has 17 amino acids. Germline CDR1 reads SGHAT; CDR2 reads FQNNGV. Trimming cost V 5 bases and J 5 bases, with 23 bases left between them. Based on the CDR3 plus reference TRBV11-2 and TRBJ2-3, the full variable domain is EAGVAQSPRYKIIEKRQSVAFWCNPISGHATLYWYQQILGQGPKLLIQFQNNGVVDDSQLPKDRFSAERLKGVDSTLKIQPAKLEDSAVYLCASSLIFAGLGGDTQYFGPGTRLTVL.

The chain combines TRBV18 with TRBJ2-2; tentatively, D is TRBD1 (5 bases). The CDR3 contains 14 residues. CDR1 and CDR2 from the germline V gene are KGHSH and LQKENI. Trimming removed 6 bases at V and 2 bases at J, with 10 bases between. The CDR3, as DNA: TGTGCCAGCTCGGACAACATAAACACCGGGGAGCTGTTTTTT. This sequence encodes CASSDNINTGELFF.

With respect to this clone: Within the sample, other DNA sequences also encode this same CDR3. The genes are TRBV7-8 and TRBJ2-1, with TRBD2 matching 13 bases. The CDR3 extends over 17 amino acids. V lost 3 bases to trimming and J lost 4 bases; unmatched junction nucleotides: 6. The V gene's germline CDR1 is SGHVS and CDR2 FQNEAQ. CDR3 DNA sequence: TGTGCCAGCAGCTTGCGGACTAGCGGGAGCTCTTACAATGAGCAGTTCTTC. It encodes CASSLRTSGSSYNEQFF.

The CDR3 loop reads CASQAGYQPQHF. The CDR3 nucleotides read TGTGCCAGTCAGGCTGGGTACCAGCCCCAGCATTTT. The chain employs TRBV6-1 and TRBJ1-5; D is undetermined. Germline CDR1 and CDR2: MNHNS and SASEGT. With 9 bases removed from V and 7 bases from J, the gap between germline ends came to 13 bases. The CDR3 totals 12 residues.

The V call is TRBV10-3, the J call TRBJ1-3, with D tentatively TRBD1 (5 bases). The ends were cut back, 11 bases at V and 3 bases at J, with 20 bases in the middle. The CDR3 length is 15 residues. The germline CDR1 and CDR2 sequences are ENHRY and SYGVKD. The CDR3 here is CAPHPLGVVGNTIYF. CDR3 sequence (DNA): TGTGCCCCCCACCCGTTGGGGGTGGTTGGAAACACCATATATTTT.

This clone has only a few counts. The chain has TRBV5-4 and TRBJ1-1; possibly TRBD1 for D (5 bases). This CDR3 has 13 amino acids. Trimming removed 3 bases at V and 6 bases at J, with 12 bases between. Germline V gives CDR1 SGHNT, CDR2 YYREEE (reference sequence). CDR3 sequence reads: CASSSGPGAEAFF. Written as DNA, the CDR3 is TGTGCCAGCAGCTCCGGACCGGGGGCTGAAGCTTTCTTT.

The chain joins TRBV19 to TRBJ1-2; possible D gene TRBD1, 6 bases. Germline CDR1 LNHDA, CDR2 SQIVND (reference sequence). V dropped 1 base and J dropped 4 bases, with 13 bases sitting between them. The CDR3 is 15 residues long. CDR3 amino acids: CASSIGTGTLYGYTF. CDR3 nucleotide sequence: TGTGCCAGTAGTATAGGGACCGGGACACTCTATGGCTACACCTTC.

V usage is TRBV28 and J usage is TRBJ2-1; tentatively, D is TRBD2 (5 bases). The germline V gene has CDR1 MDHEN and CDR2 SYDVKM. V lost 5 bases to trimming and J lost 9 bases, with 17 bases between them. The CDR3 contains 14 residues. The CDR3 nucleotides are TGTGCCAGCAGTGTGACTACCCCTTTCGGTGAGCAGTTCTTC. Translation gives CASSVTTPFGEQFF.

The chain recombines TRBV6-1 with TRBJ2-1, with TRBD1 matching 10 bases. The CDR3 is made up of 16 amino acids. Germline CDR1 MNHNS, CDR2 SASEGT. J lost 12 bases, V lost 4 bases, and 15 bases had no gene match. The CDR3 nucleotides read TGTGCCAGCAGTGGCCAGGACAGGGGGAGGCTCGGATGGCAGTTCTTC. Protein sequence: CASSGQDRGRLGWQFF.

V is TRBV7-9 and J is TRBJ1-1; D remains unclear. The CDR3 has 16 residues. V lost 0 bases, J lost 9 bases, and 20 bases lay in between. In germline, CDR1 is SEHNR, CDR2 FQNEAQ (reference sequence). The CDR3 DNA follows: TGTGCCAGCAGCTTAGCGTCGGAACAAAGAGCCCGGAAAGCTTTCTTT. The encoded protein is CASSLASEQRARKAFF.

This clone is a singleton in its sample. V and J are TRBV19 and TRBJ1-2; 8 bases are a match to TRBD1. V lost 4 bases to trimming and J lost 2 bases; unmatched junction nucleotides: 6. The CDR3 contains 15 residues. The V gene's germline CDR1 is LNHDA and CDR2 SQIVND (reference sequence). CDR3: CASSTPQGANYGYTF. The DNA for the CDR3 is TGTGCCAGTAGTACCCCGCAGGGGGCAAACTATGGCTACACCTTC.

The chain uses TRBV6-6 and TRBJ1-5; no firm D call. This CDR3 has 15 residues. CDR1 MNHNY and CDR2 SVGAGI come from the germline V gene (reference sequence). The V gene lost 2 bases and the J gene lost 0 bases, with 8 bases spanning the gap. CDR3 sequence: CASSYDTASNQPQHF. The DNA for the CDR3 is TGTGCCAGCAGTTACGATACAGCTAGCAATCAGCCCCAGCATTTT.

Comment on this clone: A read error may account for a junction end that differs from germline. Distinct nucleotide sequences in the sample also encode this CDR3. The chain has TRBV27 and TRBJ1-5; possibly TRBD1 for D (6 bases). CDR3 length: 18 amino acids. Germline V gives CDR1 MNHEY, CDR2 SMNVEV (reference sequence). The CDR3 sequence is CASSLSRPGAHSNQPQHF. The DNA of the CDR3 is TGTGCCAGCAGCTTATCGAGGCCAGGGGCCCATAGCAATCAGCCCCAGCATTTT.

The V gene is TRBV14, the J gene TRBJ2-1; D not certain. Per germline, CDR1 SGHDN and CDR2 FVKESK. Trimming took 1 base from V and 1 from J, leaving 8 bases between them. This CDR3 has 15 residues. The DNA of the CDR3 is TGTGCCAGCAGCCAAGGGGTAGTTTCCTACAATGAGCAGTTCTTC. Its protein is CASSQGVVSYNEQFF.

The chain links TRBV5-1 to TRBJ1-2; possibly TRBD1 for D (5 bases). The germline V gene has CDR1 SGHRS and CDR2 YFSETQ. The CDR3 is 14 residues long. The V end lost 6 bases, the J end lost 2 bases, and 14 bases lay between the germline ends. DNA of the CDR3: TGCGCCAGCAAGGCCCCCGGGGGGAACTATGGCTACACCTTC. This encodes CASKAPGGNYGYTF.

The V call is TRBV5-8, the J call TRBJ2-3; D uncertain. The germline V gene has CDR1 SGHTS and CDR2 YDEGEE. The length of the CDR3 is 14 residues. Trimming took 3 bases from V and 3 from J, leaving 11 bases between them. The chain's CDR3 is CASSWVPWTDTQYF. The CDR3 coding sequence is TGTGCCAGCAGCTGGGTCCCGTGGACAGATACGCAGTATTTT.

This chain connects TRBV6-5 to TRBJ2-7; 9 nucleotides align to TRBD1. V shed 5 bases and J 3 bases; nucleotides not matched to a gene: 5. This CDR3 is 14 amino acids long. Germline V gene sequence: CDR1 MNHEY, CDR2 SVGAGI. The chain's CDR3 is CASSGTGGGYEQYF. CDR3 bases: TGTGCCAGCAGTGGCACAGGGGGCGGCTACGAGCAGTACTTC.

The J gene is TRBJ1-4, the V gene TRBV6-5; no clear D gene. Germline-derived CDR1 and CDR2 are MNHEY and SVGAGI. V was clipped by 7 bases and J by 1 base, with 10 bases between them. The CDR3 consists of 14 residues. The CDR3 region is CASKRMKTNEKLFF. CDR3 coding DNA: TGTGCCAGCAAAAGAATGAAAACTAATGAAAAACTGTTTTTT.

The V gene is TRBV28, the J gene TRBJ2-2, with a tentative D call TRBD2 (5 bases). The V end lost 4 bases, the J end lost 6 bases, and 15 bases lay between the germline ends. Germline values: CDR1 MDHEN, CDR2 SYDVKM. The CDR3 spans 15 residues. The CDR3 DNA sequence: TGTGCCAGCAGTTCCACTGCGGCCGGGGCCGGGGAGCTGTTTTTT. Translating gives CASSSTAAGAGELFF.